This passage covers 28 T cell receptor beta chains from one sample sequenced in a study of regulatory T cells in long-lasting Graves disease. The time point is: persistent/refractory GD, antithyroid drugs over 5 years with positive TRAb. Extracted RNA from PBMCs served as the source of the TCR library. CDR3-region Arm-PCR and iRepertoire HTBI primers produced the TCR beta libraries. Via MiXCR, TCRdb re-called the multiplex PCR reads, giving one row per CDR3 protein. The sample lists a few hundred thousand distinct CDR3 sequences, around 20% occurring once. The source material was peripheral blood mononuclear cells (PBMCs), sampled when the disease was refractory, from a patient treated with antithyroid drugs. These receptors came from a female donor with Graves disease.

The chain has TRBV4-2 and TRBJ1-4; weak D call: TRBD1 (6 bases). Trimming stripped 6 bases from V and 2 bases from J, with 16 bases between. Germline assignment: CDR1 LGHNA and CDR2 YNFKEQ. The CDR3 is 16 amino acids. The CDR3 here is CASSSAYQGTNEKLFF. The CDR3 DNA follows: TGTGCCAGCAGTTCCGCGTACCAGGGGACTAATGAAAAACTGTTTTTT.

This clonotype was counted at least ten times. The rearrangement joins TRBV10-3 to TRBJ1-1; 10 positions agree with TRBD1. The CDR3 length is 12 residues. Germline V CDR1 and CDR2: ENHRY, SYGVKD. V dropped 9 bases and J dropped 6; count of bases not matched to a gene: 4. CDR3 amino acids: CAIRDRGPEAFF. CDR3 nucleotides: TGTGCCATTCGGGACAGGGGACCTGAAGCTTTCTTT.

This clonotype showed up just a few times. The V gene is TRBV3-1, the J gene TRBJ2-5; the match to TRBD2 covers 10 bases. This CDR3 spans 17 amino acids. V shed 0 bases, J shed 5 bases, and the junction held 9 bases outside the gene matches. CDR1 and CDR2 (germline): LGHDT, YNNKEL (reference sequence). As DNA, the CDR3 is TGTGCCAGCAGCCAAGAAGGAAGCGGGAGGGCCCGGGAGACCCAGTACTTC. Amino acid sequence: CASSQEGSGRARETQYF.

The chain is built from TRBV12-3 or TRBV12-4 and TRBJ2-1; 9 bases agree with TRBD2. After removal of 1 base from V and 0 bases from J, the junction contained 16 bases not matched to a gene. The CDR3 is 21 amino acids. DNA of the CDR3: TGTGCCAGCAGTTTAGGTCCGGGTGGTAGCGGGAGACGTGGCTCCTACAATGAGCAGTTCTTC. Amino acid sequence: CASSLGPGGSGRRGSYNEQFF.

The rearrangement links TRBV20-1 to TRBJ1-4; D is ambiguous. Germline lookup yields CDR1 DFQATT and CDR2 SNEGSKA (reference sequence). The CDR3 has 14 amino acids. V was pared by 7 bases and J by 3 bases, with 15 bases between. The CDR3 spells CSVPKNRANEKLFF. The CDR3 DNA reads as TGCAGTGTCCCGAAGAACAGAGCTAATGAAAAACTGTTTTTT.

This clonotype came up a few times. The chain uses TRBV29-1 and TRBJ1-1, with D uncertain. Germline V gives CDR1 SQVTM, CDR2 ANQGSEA. V lost 5 bases and J lost 1, with 8 bases in between. The CDR3 is made up of 12 amino acids. In DNA, the CDR3 is TGCAGCGTTATTATTGGGAACACTGAAGCTTTCTTT. Protein sequence: CSVIIGNTEAFF.

This clonotype turned up a few times. This chain connects TRBV5-1 to TRBJ2-2, with D perhaps TRBD1 (6 bases). CDR1 is SGHRS and CDR2 is YFSETQ in the germline V gene. The CDR3 is 14 amino acids. V dropped 1 base and J dropped 6 bases, with 10 bases sitting between them. CDR3 loop: CASSLSRGPGELFF. The CDR3 DNA is TGCGCCAGCAGCTTGAGCAGGGGCCCCGGGGAGCTGTTTTTT.

A few counts support this clonotype. The CDR3 region is CASSPMALGREPGNTIYF. CDR3 bases: TGTGCCAGCAGTCCTATGGCTCTTGGCAGGGAACCTGGAAACACCATATATTTT. The chain uses TRBV28 and TRBJ1-3; D might be TRBD1 (5 bases). Germline V gene sequence: CDR1 MDHEN, CDR2 SYDVKM. The V and J ends lost 5 bases and 2 bases respectively, with 22 bases between them. There are 18 residues in the CDR3.

This clonotype was recorded many times. The CDR3: CASSEGTSGVYEQYF. DNA for the CDR3: TGTGCCAGCAGTGAAGGGACTAGCGGAGTCTACGAGCAGTACTTC. The chain carries TRBV6-1 and TRBJ2-7; 10 bases map to TRBD2. The CDR3 is 15 residues long. Germline assignment: CDR1 MNHNS and CDR2 SASEGT. V shed 1 base, J shed 3 bases, and the junction held 3 bases outside the gene matches.

This clonotype has ten or more counts. This chain uses TRBV2 with TRBJ2-7, with D uncertain. V lost 4 bases, J lost 3 bases, and 7 bases lay in between. This CDR3 has 12 amino acids. CDR1 and CDR2 (germline): SNHLY, FYNNEI. The CDR3 region is CASSVLIYEQYF. CDR3 nucleotide sequence: TGTGCCAGCAGTGTGCTAATCTACGAGCAGTACTTC.

The V call is TRBV20-1, the J call TRBJ2-3; maybe TRBD1 (5 bases). This CDR3 comprises 13 residues. Trimming took off 6 bases at V and 0 bases at J, with 10 bases between the two ends. CDR1 and CDR2 from the germline V gene are DFQATT and SNEGSKA (reference sequence). The CDR3 protein is CSAVTDSTDTQYF. The DNA for the CDR3 is TGCAGTGCCGTGACAGACAGCACAGATACGCAGTATTTT.

The chain employs TRBV25-1 and TRBJ2-3, with D unresolved. CDR3 length: 13 amino acids. V dropped 8 bases and J dropped 2 bases, with 11 bases sitting between them. Germline values: CDR1 MGHDK, CDR2 SYGVNS. The CDR3 DNA is TGTGCCAGCTCCCCGACCGCCACAGATACGCAGTATTTT. Protein: CASSPTATDTQYF.

Only one count was recorded for this clonotype. J is TRBJ2-1 and V is TRBV27, with D perhaps matching TRBD2 (6 bases). V was pared by 7 bases and J by 6 bases, with 19 bases between. The germline V gene encodes CDR1 MNHEY and CDR2 SMNVEV (reference sequence). The CDR3 covers 15 residues. This CDR3 reads CASTPLWGGLNEQFF. The CDR3 DNA reads as TGTGCCAGCACCCCCCTGTGGGGAGGACTCAATGAGCAGTTCTTC.

Regarding this clonotype: The CDR3 does not close with the conserved phenylalanine or tryptophan, likely indicating a read error. The chain links TRBV7-8 to TRBJ1-1; possible D gene TRBD1, 6 bases. V gave up 1 base and J gave up 0 bases, with 21 bases separating them. The CDR3 loop spans 19 amino acids. Looked up from germline, CDR1 is SGHVS and CDR2 is FQNEAQ. The CDR3 DNA sequence: TGTGCCAGCAGCTTAGATAGACAGGTGAAGAACTCGATGAACACTGAAGCTTTCCTT. Protein product: CASSLDRQVKNSMNTEAFL.

The chain is built from TRBV7-9 and TRBJ1-2; D not certain. Looked up from germline, CDR1 is SEHNR and CDR2 is FQNEAQ (reference sequence). The CDR3 has 13 amino acids. With 3 bases removed from V and 8 bases from J, the gap between germline ends came to 13 bases. Here the CDR3 DNA reads TGTGCCAGCAGCTTTGATAACAGCGGGGGCTACACCTTC. Protein sequence: CASSFDNSGGYTF.

The sample holds many counts of this clonotype. This chain uses TRBV5-1 with TRBJ1-2, with D possibly matching TRBD1 (6 bases). Germline V CDR1 and CDR2: SGHRS, YFSETQ. This CDR3 spans 15 amino acids. V was trimmed by 0 bases and J by 4 bases, leaving 13 bases between them. CDR3 sequence: CASSLALTGPYGYTF. DNA for the CDR3: TGCGCCAGCAGCTTGGCCTTGACAGGACCCTATGGCTACACCTTC. Combining the CDR3 with reference TRBV5-1 and TRBJ1-2 gives the whole variable domain KAGVTQTPRYLIKTRGQQVTLSCSPISGHRSVSWYQQTPGQGLQFLFEYFSETQRNKGNFPGRFSGRQFSNSRSEMNVSTLELGDSALYLCASSLALTGPYGYTFGSGTRLTVV.

This clonotype came up many times. V usage is TRBV3-1 and J usage is TRBJ1-2, with TRBD1 matching over 7 bases. This CDR3 has 14 residues. Per germline, CDR1 LGHDT and CDR2 YNNKEL (reference sequence). J gave up 3 bases and V 2 bases, and 3 bases lay outside the gene matches. The CDR3 region has the DNA TGTGCCAGCAGCCAATGGGACAGAGACTATGGCTACACCTTC. This encodes CASSQWDRDYGYTF.

This clonotype was counted at least ten times. The J gene is TRBJ1-6, the V gene TRBV7-2, with D maybe TRBD1 (6 bases). V gave up 2 bases and J gave up 9 bases, with 11 bases separating them. CDR1 SGHTA and CDR2 FQGNSA come from the germline V gene. The CDR3 is 14 amino acids. CDR3 region: CASSLFPGASPLHF. In DNA form, the CDR3 reads TGTGCCAGCAGCTTATTCCCAGGGGCTTCACCCCTCCACTTT.

This clonotype was seen only a few times. The chain joins TRBV27 to TRBJ1-1; 11 bases line up with TRBD1. The V gene end was trimmed by 0 bases and the J gene end by 12 bases; junction bases not matched to a gene: 3. The CDR3 spans 13 residues. Per the germline V gene, CDR1 is MNHEY and CDR2 is SMNVEV (reference sequence). This CDR3 is CASSLSGQGGPFF. The CDR3 bases are TGTGCCAGCAGTTTATCGGGACAGGGGGGTCCTTTCTTT.

The gene calls are TRBV12-5 and TRBJ2-2, with D perhaps matching TRBD1 (5 bases). V shed 0 bases and J shed 3 bases, with 11 bases lying between them. CDR3 length: 16 amino acids. Looked up from germline, CDR1 is LGHNT and CDR2 is FRNRAP. CDR3 bases: TGTGCTAGTGGTTTGGTGCAGGGTAGGGACACCGGGGAGCTGTTTTTT. This encodes CASGLVQGRDTGELFF.

This clonotype was detected many times. This sequence joins TRBV28 and TRBJ1-2, with TRBD1 identical over 7 bases. CDR3 length equals 13 residues. Germline trimming cut 8 bases from V and 4 bases from J; bases unmatched to any gene: 7. The germline gives CDR1 MDHEN, CDR2 SYDVKM. Here the CDR3 reads CASLGTAIYGYTF. The CDR3 bases are TGTGCCAGCTTGGGGACAGCGATCTATGGCTACACCTTC.

In this sample, this clonotype turned up a few times. The chain combines TRBV20-1 with TRBJ2-5, with 10 bases fitting TRBD2. This CDR3 contains 18 residues. Losses at the gene ends were 0 bases for V and 1 base for J; bases not matched to a gene: 11. The germline gives CDR1 DFQATT, CDR2 SNEGSKA (reference sequence). The CDR3 DNA follows: TGCAGTGCTAGAGATTGGGCTAGCGGGAGAGTCGTCCAAGAGACCCAGTACTTC. Translating gives CSARDWASGRVVQETQYF.

This clonotype was counted a few times. The genes are TRBV2 and TRBJ2-7; TRBD2 is a possible D gene (5 bases). V was pared by 7 bases and J by 0 bases, with 25 bases between. CDR1 is SNHLY and CDR2 is FYNNEI in the germline V gene. CDR3 length equals 18 residues. The CDR3 region has the DNA TGTGCCAGCATTAAGAGACTACCAAGAGGGCCAAGCTCCTACGAGCAGTACTTC. Translating it yields CASIKRLPRGPSSYEQYF.

The chain carries TRBV20-1 and TRBJ2-3; D may be TRBD2 (5 bases). Trimming shortened V by 1 base and J by 2 bases, and 13 bases separated the two germline ends. The CDR3 spans 15 residues. The germline V gene has CDR1 DFQATT and CDR2 SNEGSKA (reference sequence). In nucleotides, the CDR3 is TGCAGTGCTAGAGTTGGACCACGGGACACAGATACGCAGTATTTT. Translation gives CSARVGPRDTDTQYF.

This clonotype has a count of ten or more. The chain recombines TRBV29-1 with TRBJ2-7, with 7 nucleotides matching TRBD1. After removal of 0 bases from V and 0 bases from J, the junction contained 11 bases not matched to a gene. Germline CDR1 is SQVTM and CDR2 is ANQGSEA. The CDR3 is 17 residues long. The CDR3 region has the DNA TGCAGCGTTGAAGATGGGACAGCGACTTCCTCCTCCTACGAGCAGTACTTC. It codes for CSVEDGTATSSSYEQYF.

This clonotype was counted only a few times. The CDR3 spells CAWKGEYEQYF. CDR3 nucleotide sequence: TGTGCCTGGAAAGGGGAGTACGAGCAGTACTTC. The rearrangement uses TRBV30 and TRBJ2-7, with D perhaps assigned TRBD1 or TRBD2 (5 bases each). Germline values: CDR1 GTSNPN, CDR2 SVGIG (reference sequence). The CDR3 runs to 11 residues. Trimming took off 4 bases at V and 4 bases at J, with 8 bases between the two ends.

This clonotype appeared many times. The chain has TRBV20-1 and TRBJ2-5; 9 nucleotides line up with TRBD2. The V gene end was trimmed by 0 bases and the J gene end by 4 bases; junction bases not matched to a gene: 6. This CDR3 comprises 15 residues. Germline assignment: CDR1 DFQATT and CDR2 SNEGSKA (reference sequence). The CDR3, as DNA: TGCAGTGCTAGAGATGTAGCGGGAGTGTTAGAGACCCAGTACTTC. This translates into CSARDVAGVLETQYF.

This clonotype has ten or more counts. The V gene is TRBV11-2, the J gene TRBJ2-5; TRBD1 aligns across 7 bases. Germline V gene lookup returns CDR1 SGHAT and CDR2 FQNNGV. The J segment lost 1 base and the V segment lost 5 bases, leaving 7 bases of the junction unmatched. CDR3 length equals 15 residues. CDR3 DNA: TGTGCCAGCAGCCCGATCCGGGACAGCCAAGAGACCCAGTACTTC. Translating it yields CASSPIRDSQETQYF.